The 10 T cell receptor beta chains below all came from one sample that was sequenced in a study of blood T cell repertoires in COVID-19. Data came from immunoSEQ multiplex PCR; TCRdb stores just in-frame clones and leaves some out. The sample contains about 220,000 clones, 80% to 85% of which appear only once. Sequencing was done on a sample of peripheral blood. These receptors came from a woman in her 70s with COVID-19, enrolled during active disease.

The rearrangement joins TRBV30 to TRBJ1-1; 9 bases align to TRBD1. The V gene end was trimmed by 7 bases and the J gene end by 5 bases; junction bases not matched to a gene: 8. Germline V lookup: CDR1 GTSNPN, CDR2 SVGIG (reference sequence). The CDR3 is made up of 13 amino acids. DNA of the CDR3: TGTGCCTCACAGGGGGCGCGGGTTACTGAAGCTTTCTTT. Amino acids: CASQGARVTEAFF.

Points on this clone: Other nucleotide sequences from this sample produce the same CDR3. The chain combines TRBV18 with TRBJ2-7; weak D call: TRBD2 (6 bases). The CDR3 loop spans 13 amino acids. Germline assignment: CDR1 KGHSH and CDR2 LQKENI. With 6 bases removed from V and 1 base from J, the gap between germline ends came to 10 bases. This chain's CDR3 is CASSRDLSYEQYF. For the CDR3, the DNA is TGTGCCAGCTCTAGGGACTTATCCTACGAGCAGTACTTC.

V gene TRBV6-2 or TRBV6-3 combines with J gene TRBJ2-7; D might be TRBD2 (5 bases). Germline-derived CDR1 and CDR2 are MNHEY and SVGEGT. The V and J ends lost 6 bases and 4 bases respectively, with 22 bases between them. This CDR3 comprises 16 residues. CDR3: CASSPGGSATMYEQYF. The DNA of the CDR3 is TGTGCCAGCAGCCCCGGAGGTAGCGCGACGATGTACGAGCAGTACTTC.

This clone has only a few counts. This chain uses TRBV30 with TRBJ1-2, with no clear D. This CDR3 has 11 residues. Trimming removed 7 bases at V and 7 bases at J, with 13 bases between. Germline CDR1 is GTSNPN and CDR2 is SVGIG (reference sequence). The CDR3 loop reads CALTREVGYTF. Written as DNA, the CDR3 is TGTGCCTTAACCCGGGAAGTTGGCTACACCTTC.

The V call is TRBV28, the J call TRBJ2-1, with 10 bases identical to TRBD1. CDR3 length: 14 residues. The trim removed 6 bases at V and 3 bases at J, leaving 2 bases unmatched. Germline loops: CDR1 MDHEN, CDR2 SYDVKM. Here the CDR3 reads CASSWTGGYNEQFF. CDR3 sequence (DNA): TGTGCCAGCAGCTGGACAGGGGGCTACAATGAGCAGTTCTTC.

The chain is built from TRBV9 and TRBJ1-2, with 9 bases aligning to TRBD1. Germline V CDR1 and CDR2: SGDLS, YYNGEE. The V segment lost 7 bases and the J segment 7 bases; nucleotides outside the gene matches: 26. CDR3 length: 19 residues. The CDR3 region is CASRGQGNSNTGPGGGYTF. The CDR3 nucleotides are TGTGCCAGCCGTGGACAGGGGAATTCCAATACCGGCCCCGGTGGTGGCTACACCTTC.

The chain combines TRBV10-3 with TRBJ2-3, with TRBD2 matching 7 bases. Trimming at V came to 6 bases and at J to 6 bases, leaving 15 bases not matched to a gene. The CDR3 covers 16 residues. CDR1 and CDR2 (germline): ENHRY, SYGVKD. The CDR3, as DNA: TGTGCCATCAGCAAATTACTAGCGACGGAGGGGGATACGCAGTATTTT. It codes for CAISKLLATEGDTQYF.

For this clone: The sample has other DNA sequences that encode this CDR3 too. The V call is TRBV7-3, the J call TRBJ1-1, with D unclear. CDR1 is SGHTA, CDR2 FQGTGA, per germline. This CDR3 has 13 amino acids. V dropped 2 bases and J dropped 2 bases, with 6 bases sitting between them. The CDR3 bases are TGTGCCAGCAGCTTACAGGCCAACACTGAAGCTTTCTTT. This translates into CASSLQANTEAFF.

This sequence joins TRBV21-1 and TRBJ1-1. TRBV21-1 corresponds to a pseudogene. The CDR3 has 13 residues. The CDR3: CASSKGPHSEAFF. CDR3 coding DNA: TGTGCCAGCAGCAAAGGTCCGCACTCTGAAGCTTTCTTT.

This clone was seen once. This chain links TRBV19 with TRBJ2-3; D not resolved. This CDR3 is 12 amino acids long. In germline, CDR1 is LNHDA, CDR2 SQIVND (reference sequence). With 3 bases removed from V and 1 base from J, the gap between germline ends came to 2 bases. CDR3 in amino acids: CASSIGTDTQYF. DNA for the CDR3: TGTGCCAGTAGTATCGGCACAGATACGCAGTATTTT.